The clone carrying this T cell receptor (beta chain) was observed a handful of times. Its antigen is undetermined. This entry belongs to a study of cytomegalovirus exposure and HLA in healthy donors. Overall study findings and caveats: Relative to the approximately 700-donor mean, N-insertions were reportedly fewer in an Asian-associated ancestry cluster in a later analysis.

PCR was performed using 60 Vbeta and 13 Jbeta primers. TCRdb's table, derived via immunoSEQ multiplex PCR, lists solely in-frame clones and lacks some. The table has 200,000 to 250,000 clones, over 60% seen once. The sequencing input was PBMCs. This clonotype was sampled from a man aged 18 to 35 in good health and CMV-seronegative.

CDR3 residues: CASSLREDTQYF. DNA for the CDR3: TGTGCCAGCAGCCTTCGGGAAGATACGCAGTATTTT. The rearrangement uses TRBV7-2 and TRBJ2-3; tentative D call: TRBD2 (5 bases). Trimming pared 5 bases from V and 5 bases from J, leaving 8 bases between. The length of the CDR3 is 12 residues. Germline values: CDR1 SGHTA, CDR2 FQGNSA. The whole variable domain, filled in from reference TRBV7-2 and TRBJ2-3, reads GAGVSQSPSNKVTEKGKDVELRCDPISGHTALYWYRQSLGQGLEFLIYFQGNSAPDKSGLPSDRFSAERTGGSVSTLTIQRTQQEDSAVYLCASSLREDTQYFGPGTRLTVL.